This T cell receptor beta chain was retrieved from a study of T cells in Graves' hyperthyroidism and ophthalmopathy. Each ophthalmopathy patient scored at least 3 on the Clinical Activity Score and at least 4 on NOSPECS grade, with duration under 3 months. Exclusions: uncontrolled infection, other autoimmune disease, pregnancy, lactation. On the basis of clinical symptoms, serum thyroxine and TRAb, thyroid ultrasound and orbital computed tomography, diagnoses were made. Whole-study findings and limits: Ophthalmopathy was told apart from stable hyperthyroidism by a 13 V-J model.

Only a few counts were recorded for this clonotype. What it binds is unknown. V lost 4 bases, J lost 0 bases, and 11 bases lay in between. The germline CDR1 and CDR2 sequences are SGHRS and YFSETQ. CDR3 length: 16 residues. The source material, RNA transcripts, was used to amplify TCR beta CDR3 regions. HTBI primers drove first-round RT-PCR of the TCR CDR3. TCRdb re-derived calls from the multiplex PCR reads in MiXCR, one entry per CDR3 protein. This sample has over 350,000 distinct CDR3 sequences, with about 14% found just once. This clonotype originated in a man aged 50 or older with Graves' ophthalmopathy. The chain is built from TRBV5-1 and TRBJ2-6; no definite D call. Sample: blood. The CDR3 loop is CASSPRQISGANVLTF. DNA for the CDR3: TGCGCCAGCAGCCCCCGACAAATCTCTGGGGCCAACGTCCTGACTTTC.